Included here is one TCR beta chain sequence, with context. The antigen remains unidentified. The source of the sample is a study of early T cells in non-severe SARS-CoV-2 infection. About the study: The authors sequenced bulk RNA from unsorted whole blood, leaving chains unpaired.

Tagging with unique molecular identifiers was applied to individual cDNA molecules. TCRdb reprocessed the 5' RACE reads via MiXCR and lists one record per CDR3 protein. The sample holds 55,000 to 80,000 distinct CDR3 sequences, 12% seen once. V was clipped by 4 bases and J by 2 bases, with 21 bases between them. Looked up from germline, CDR1 is SQVTM and CDR2 is ANQGSEA. There are 16 residues in the CDR3. Overall study findings and caveats: Private and CD4 specificities were missed by VDJdb matching, which favored anti-spike CD8 responses.

The receptor was isolated from an adult who was a healthcare worker with PCR-confirmed SARS-CoV-2 infection or an uninfected control (not recorded which). V and J are TRBV29-1 and TRBJ2-7; D possibly corresponds to TRBD1 (7 bases). The specimen sequenced was whole blood. CDR3 residues: CSVGGDPGQKTYEQYF. The CDR3 DNA sequence: TGCAGCGTTGGGGGGGACCCGGGACAGAAGACCTACGAGCAGTACTTC.